Only a few counts were recorded for the clone carrying this T cell receptor (beta chain). Its matching antigen is unknown. This specimen belongs to a study of cytomegalovirus exposure and HLA in healthy donors. Germline CDR1 and CDR2: SQVTM and ANQGSEA. V lost 7 bases and J 2 bases, leaving 18 bases between the germline ends. The CDR3 runs 15 residues. 60 Vbeta and 13 Jbeta primers were used in PCR. Profiled with immunoSEQ multiplex PCR; TCRdb holds only in-frame clones, not every one. The table includes about 120,000 clones, 8.5% to 9% detected once. Study-wide results and caveats: Per a prior analysis, the majority of TCR beta V segments were productive roughly 87% or roughly 30% of the time. Accurate HLA-A and HLA-B prediction from TCR beta sequences was reported for most subjects. The Asian-associated ancestry cluster reportedly had fewer N-insertions than the approximately 700-donor mean in a later analysis.

V gene TRBV29-1 combines with J gene TRBJ2-1, with D possibly being TRBD2 (7 bases). The sequence was collected from a woman in her thirties or forties in good health and CMV-seropositive. The sample taken for sequencing was PBMCs. The DNA for the CDR3 is TGCAGCGCCCTTCGAGGCGGGGGCACCTACAATGAGCAGTTCTTC. Translating it yields CSALRGGGTYNEQFF.